Listed here are 9 T cell receptor beta chains from one sample, sequenced in a study of T cells after yellow fever vaccination. TCRdb reprocessed the 5' RACE reads with MiXCR, giving one entry per CDR3 protein. The data contain more than 25,000 distinct CDR3 sequences, 4.5% of them singletons. The sequenced sample was PBMCs, either bulk or a sorted T-cell subset (CD4+, CD8+, memory, or dextramer-sorted; not recorded which), obtained on the day of the yellow fever booster vaccination. The receptors were sampled from a man aged 18 to 29 who received the YFV17D yellow fever vaccine.

This clonotype was detected ten times or more. The genes are TRBV2 and TRBJ1-6; D unclear. The V and J ends lost 2 bases and 4 bases respectively, with 9 bases between them. CDR3 length: 15 amino acids. CDR1 SNHLY and CDR2 FYNNEI come from the germline V gene. Written as DNA, the CDR3 is TGTGCCAGCAGTGAACCGAAAGGATATAATTCACCCCTCCACTTT. Its translation: CASSEPKGYNSPLHF. Looking up the rest from reference TRBV2 and TRBJ1-6 gives the full variable domain: EPEVTQTPSHQVTQMGQEVILRCVPISNHLYFYWYRQILGQKVEFLVSFYNNEISEKSEIFDDQFSVERPDGSNFTLKIRSTKLEDSAMYFCASSEPKGYNSPLHFGNGTRLTVT.

This clonotype was detected ten times or more. The rearrangement uses TRBV5-1 and TRBJ2-1; D remains unclear. V was pared by 1 base and J by 10 bases, with 15 bases between. CDR3 size: 14 residues. The germline V gene has CDR1 SGHRS and CDR2 YFSETQ. Here the CDR3 reads CASSLNVGVGEQFF. CDR3 DNA: TGCGCCAGCAGCTTGAACGTTGGGGTTGGGGAGCAGTTCTTC.

This clonotype was detected ten times or more. This chain's CDR3 is CASSLSQGATEAFF. The CDR3 bases are TGCGCCAGCAGCTTGAGTCAGGGGGCCACTGAAGCTTTCTTT. The V gene is TRBV5-1, the J gene TRBJ1-1, with 8 bases that match TRBD1. The CDR3 has 14 residues. V was clipped by 1 base and J by 4 bases; unmatched bases: 3. Germline V CDR1 and CDR2: SGHRS, YFSETQ.

This clonotype was counted at least ten times. The rearrangement links TRBV6-5 to TRBJ2-2, with TRBD2 matching 7 bases. The CDR3 contains 13 residues. Germline loops: CDR1 MNHEY, CDR2 SVGAGI. V dropped 4 bases and J dropped 7; count of bases not matched to a gene: 3. CDR3 region: CASSLAGVGELFF. CDR3 DNA sequence: TGTGCCAGCAGTTTGGCGGGGGTCGGGGAGCTGTTTTTT.

This clonotype was detected a few times. The chain recombines TRBV2 with TRBJ2-7, with TRBD1 as a possible D gene (7 bases). The V end lost 6 bases, the J end lost 3 bases, and 12 bases lay between the germline ends. The CDR3 contains 13 residues. The germline V gene encodes CDR1 SNHLY and CDR2 FYNNEI. The CDR3 DNA reads as TGTGCCAGCAGGCGGGACAGCAACTACGAGCAGTACTTC. Residues: CASRRDSNYEQYF. The whole variable domain, filled in from reference TRBV2 and TRBJ2-7, reads EPEVTQTPSHQVTQMGQEVILRCVPISNHLYFYWYRQILGQKVEFLVSFYNNEISEKSEIFDDQFSVERPDGSNFTLKIRSTKLEDSAMYFCASRRDSNYEQYFGPGTRLTVT.

This clonotype occurred many times. V usage is TRBV5-1 and J usage is TRBJ1-2; the D is unclear. Deletions cut 4 bases from V and 7 bases from J, with 11 bases between. Per the germline V gene, CDR1 is SGHRS and CDR2 is YFSETQ. This CDR3 has 12 residues. In DNA, the CDR3 is TGCGCCAGCAGCGTGGACTTCACTGGCTACACCTTC. This codes for CASSVDFTGYTF.

Note on this clonotype: At one of its ends the junction is not consistent with the germline gene, which may arise from a read error. This rearrangement joins TRBV19 to TRBJ2-3; no firm D call. There are 14 residues in the CDR3. The germline CDR1 and CDR2 sequences are LNHDA and SQIVND (reference sequence). The DNA for the CDR3 is TGTGGCAGTAGTCCCCGTGAGGCCACAGATACGCAGTATTTT. Translation: CGSSPREATDTQYF.

This clonotype was seen repeatedly, ten times or more. The rearrangement links TRBV20-1 to TRBJ2-3; TRBD2 matches 11 bases. V dropped 6 bases and J dropped 3; count of bases not matched to a gene: 5. Germline V CDR1 and CDR2: DFQATT, SNEGSKA (reference sequence). CDR3 size: 14 residues. The CDR3 bases are TGCAGTGCCCTTACTAGCGGGGGAACAGATACGCAGTATTTT. Residues: CSALTSGGTDTQYF.

In its sample, this clonotype was seen many times. V is TRBV29-1 and J is TRBJ1-5, with no clear D. V gave up 4 bases and J gave up 1 base, with 5 bases separating them. The CDR3 contains 12 residues. CDR1 is SQVTM and CDR2 is ANQGSEA in the germline V gene. The CDR3 bases are TGCAGCGTTGGAGGAAGCAATCAGCCCCAGCATTTT. Residues: CSVGGSNQPQHF.